The 5 T cell receptor beta chains below all came from one sample that was sequenced in a study of blood T cell repertoires in COVID-19. The repertoire was sequenced with immunoSEQ multiplex PCR; TCRdb's copy has only in-frame clones and lacks some. The profile covers approximately 83,000 clones, with roughly three quarters appearing a single time and around 10% taken by the ten largest. Sequencing input: peripheral blood. These receptors were obtained from a woman older than 75 with acute or convalescent COVID-19.

The genes are TRBV4-1 and TRBJ2-5; TRBD2 is a possible D gene (5 bases). Between the trimmed V and J ends, which lost 3 bases and 2 bases, there was a span of 10 bases. The CDR3 has 14 amino acids. CDR1 is MGHRA, CDR2 YSYEKL, per germline. The CDR3 reads CASSQAGIQETQYF. CDR3 nucleotide sequence: TGCGCCAGCAGCCAGGCCGGGATTCAAGAGACCCAGTACTTC.

The count of this clone is one. The chain employs TRBV10-3 and TRBJ2-2; the match to TRBD2 covers 11 bases. This CDR3 is 17 amino acids long. Losses at the gene ends were 0 bases for V and 4 bases for J; bases not matched to a gene: 4. Germline CDR1 reads ENHRY; CDR2 reads SYGVKD. CDR3 coding DNA: TGTGCCATCAGTGAGTCGGGACTAGCGGACCTCACCGGGGAGCTGTTTTTT. This gives the protein CAISESGLADLTGELFF.

V usage is TRBV7-2 and J usage is TRBJ2-5, with a tentative D call TRBD2 (5 bases). The V gene's germline CDR1 is SGHTA and CDR2 FQGNSA. The CDR3 covers 13 residues. V lost 3 bases and J lost 4, with 9 bases in between. The CDR3 DNA sequence: TGTGCCAGCAGCTTCCAAGGGAGAGAGACCCAGTACTTC. It yields the protein CASSFQGRETQYF.

The V gene is TRBV30, the J gene TRBJ1-6; 9 nucleotides line up with TRBD1. J was trimmed by 14 bases and V by 1 base; bases with no gene match: 9. The CDR3 runs to 14 residues. Germline values: CDR1 GTSNPN, CDR2 SVGIG (reference sequence). CDR3: CAWSAGGQGSTLHF. The CDR3 DNA reads TGTGCCTGGAGTGCGGGAGGACAGGGGTCTACCCTCCACTTT.

The chain joins TRBV5-1 to TRBJ1-4, with 9 bases lining up with TRBD1. Germline V gene lookup returns CDR1 SGHRS and CDR2 YFSETQ. J lost 0 bases, V lost 4 bases, and 4 bases had no gene match. The length of the CDR3 is 16 residues. The DNA of the CDR3 is TGCGCCAGCAGCCTGGGACAGGGTGCAACTAATGAAAAACTGTTTTTT. This translates into CASSLGQGATNEKLFF.